This T cell receptor beta chain derives from a study of blood T cell repertoires in COVID-19. At the level of the study: Acute and convalescent COVID-19 specimens originated in the United States, Italy and Spain.

This table comes from immunoSEQ multiplex PCR, and its TCRdb copy is limited to in-frame clones, with some not included. The data contain fewer than 250,000 clones, approximately 88% of them seen just once; the ten biggest clones take up about 2.5%. Germline V gene data show CDR1 as SGHRS and CDR2 as YFSETQ. The CDR3 has 15 residues. Unmatched junction bases numbered 8, after V lost 0 bases and J lost 6 bases. The sample comprised PBMCs or T cells enriched from blood (not recorded which). V gene TRBV5-1 combines with J gene TRBJ1-2; 7 nucleotides line up with TRBD1. The receptor's source is a woman in her thirties with acute COVID-19. CDR3 region: CASSLASDRTDGYTF. The CDR3 DNA reads as TGCGCCAGCAGCTTGGCTTCGGACAGGACGGATGGCTACACCTTC.